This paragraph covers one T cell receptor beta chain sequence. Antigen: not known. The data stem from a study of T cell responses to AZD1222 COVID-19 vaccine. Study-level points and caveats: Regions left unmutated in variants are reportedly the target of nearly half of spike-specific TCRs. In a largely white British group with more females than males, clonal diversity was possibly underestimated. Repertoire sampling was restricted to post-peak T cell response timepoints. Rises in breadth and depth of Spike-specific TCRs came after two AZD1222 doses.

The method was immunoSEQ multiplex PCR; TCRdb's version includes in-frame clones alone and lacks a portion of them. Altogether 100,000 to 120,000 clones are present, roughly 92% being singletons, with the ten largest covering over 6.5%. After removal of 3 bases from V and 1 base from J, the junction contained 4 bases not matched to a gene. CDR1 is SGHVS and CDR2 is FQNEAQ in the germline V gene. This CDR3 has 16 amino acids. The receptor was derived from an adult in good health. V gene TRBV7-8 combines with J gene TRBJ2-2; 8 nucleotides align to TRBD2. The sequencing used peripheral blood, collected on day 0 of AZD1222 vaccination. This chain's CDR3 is CASSFGLAGNTGELFF. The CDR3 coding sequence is TGTGCCAGCAGCTTCGGCCTAGCGGGGAACACCGGGGAGCTGTTTTTT.